Below are 29 T cell receptor beta chains sequenced from a single sample in a study of Graves' ophthalmopathy and Graves' hyperthyroidism (dated by TCRdb to the late 2010s). Data came from an Illumina HiSeq 2000. For repertoire sequencing, the TCR beta CDR3 regions were amplified from RNA transcripts. A first-round RT-PCR used HTBI primers with the Qiagen OneStep RT-PCR kit, followed by a second-round multiplex PCR, size selection and purification. In TCRdb, the public reads were trimmed at Q25 with fastp and aligned with MiXCR, with productive beta chains retained. Rows with a matching CDR3 protein are joined into one entry that keeps the most common DNA and genes. This sample gives around 1.1 million distinct CDR3 sequences in total; about 35% of them show up just once. The ten biggest clones cover roughly 11% of the sample. The material sequenced was peripheral blood or thyroid tissue (not recorded which). The receptors shown here come from an adult man with Graves' hyperthyroidism.

The CDR3 loop reads CASSEAVPLQPQHF. The CDR3 coding sequence is TGTGCCAGCAGTGAAGCGGTCCCCCTCCAGCCCCAGCATTTT. The chain recombines TRBV2 with TRBJ1-5; the D is unclear. This CDR3 has 14 residues. V shed 0 bases and J shed 7 bases, with 10 bases lying between them. CDR1 and CDR2 (germline): SNHLY, FYNNEI.

The chain has TRBV9 and TRBJ1-2; D possibly corresponds to TRBD1 (5 bases). This CDR3 has 13 amino acids. Trimming removed 2 bases from V and 8 bases from J, with 13 bases in between. Looked up from germline, CDR1 is SGDLS and CDR2 is YYNGEE. Here the CDR3 reads CASSVGTRGGYTF. The CDR3 DNA sequence: TGTGCCAGCAGCGTGGGGACGCGGGGAGGCTACACCTTC.

The gene calls are TRBV20-1 and TRBJ1-5, with D uncertain. Between the trimmed V and J ends, which lost 4 bases and 7 bases, there was a span of 14 bases. Germline-derived CDR1 and CDR2 are DFQATT and SNEGSKA (reference sequence). This CDR3 contains 13 residues. CDR3 coding DNA: TGCAGTGCTAAATCCAGAGCGGTCCAGCCCCAGCATTTT. Protein sequence: CSAKSRAVQPQHF.

This clonotype was picked up many times. The chain recombines TRBV10-3 with TRBJ2-7, with TRBD2 identical over 12 bases. CDR1 is ENHRY, CDR2 SYGVKD, per germline. The CDR3 covers 15 residues. The ends lost 11 bases at V and 0 bases at J; junction bases unmatched: 8. The CDR3 bases are TGTGCCGCGAGGACTAGCGGGGCTAACTCCTACGAGCAGTACTTC. Translating gives CAARTSGANSYEQYF.

The table lists this clonotype with a count of one. This chain links TRBV20-1 with TRBJ1-1, with D uncertain. This CDR3 spans 15 amino acids. Germline V gene sequence: CDR1 DFQATT, CDR2 SNEGSKA (reference sequence). The germline V and J ends were trimmed by 6 bases and 4 bases, with 21 bases remaining between them. CDR3 protein: CSASDLRRWGTEAFF. The CDR3 nucleotides read TGCAGTGCCTCCGACCTTAGGAGATGGGGCACTGAAGCTTTCTTT.

The chain employs TRBV19 and TRBJ1-2, with TRBD1 as a possible D gene (5 bases). The ends were cut back, 2 bases at V and 2 bases at J, with 18 bases in the middle. Germline V lookup: CDR1 LNHDA, CDR2 SQIVND (reference sequence). This CDR3 comprises 17 residues. The CDR3 DNA is TGTGCCAGTAGTATAATGCGGGACTCCGCCTCGAACTATGGCTACACCTTC. Its translation: CASSIMRDSASNYGYTF.

At least ten counts were recorded for this clonotype. The CDR3 bases are TGCAGCGTGGGGACGGAGGGCTACGAGCAGTACTTC. This gives the protein CSVGTEGYEQYF. The rearrangement links TRBV29-1 to TRBJ2-7; TRBD2 might be the D (6 bases). Germline assignment: CDR1 SQVTM and CDR2 ANQGSEA. This CDR3 spans 12 amino acids. V dropped 6 bases and J dropped 3 bases, with 12 bases sitting between them.

This clonotype came up many times. V gene TRBV7-8 combines with J gene TRBJ1-6; D remains unclear. Germline V lookup: CDR1 SGHVS, CDR2 FQNEAQ. CDR3 size: 15 residues. Between the trimmed V and J ends, which lost 5 bases and 1 base, there was a span of 9 bases. The CDR3 spells CASSTVGSYNSPLHF. Here the CDR3 DNA reads TGTGCCAGCAGCACCGTGGGTTCCTATAATTCACCCCTCCACTTT.

As concerns this clonotype: This may come from a read error, since a much larger clone is one base off. This sequence joins TRBV20-1 and TRBJ1-2, with 7 bases that match TRBD1. Germline V gene lookup returns CDR1 DFQATT and CDR2 SNEGSKA (reference sequence). The V gene end was trimmed by 5 bases and the J gene end by 2 bases; junction bases not matched to a gene: 8. The CDR3 spans 14 residues. The CDR3 DNA reads as TGCAGTGCTGTACGACAGGGCCCGAACTATGGCTACACCTTC. It codes for CSAVRQGPNYGYTF.

The CDR3 loop reads CASSLLAGDGEQYF. The CDR3 region has the DNA TGTGCCAGCAGTCTACTAGCGGGAGATGGCGAGCAGTACTTC. The chain has TRBV6-5 and TRBJ2-7; TRBD2 matches 11 bases. The CDR3 extends over 14 amino acids. The germline V gene has CDR1 MNHEY and CDR2 SVGAGI. With 5 bases clipped from V and 6 bases from J, the junction kept 6 bases outside the gene matches.

This clonotype was recorded many times. This chain connects TRBV7-9 to TRBJ1-1; no reliable D call. Germline-derived CDR1 and CDR2 are SEHNR and FQNEAQ (reference sequence). The ends were cut back, 5 bases at V and 6 bases at J, with 7 bases in the middle. This CDR3 is built from 11 residues. The CDR3 region has the DNA TGTGCCAGCAGCACCCCGGCTGAAGCTTTCTTT. Its protein is CASSTPAEAFF. Full variable domain (remainder filled in from reference TRBV7-9 and TRBJ1-1): DTGVSQNPRHKITKRGQNVTFRCDPISEHNRLYWYRQTLGQGPEFLTYFQNEAQLEKSRLLSDRFSAERPKGSFSTLEIQRTEQGDSAMYLCASSTPAEAFFGQGTRLTVV.

The genes are TRBV7-2 and TRBJ2-6, with TRBD1 matching over 8 bases. From germline, CDR1 is SGHTA and CDR2 FQGNSA. This CDR3 region has 18 residues. The V gene end was trimmed by 5 bases and the J gene end by 4 bases; junction bases not matched to a gene: 13. Here the CDR3 DNA reads TGTGCCAGCAGCGGGACGACAGGGGCAATTGCCGGGGCCAACGTCCTGACTTTC. Its protein product is CASSGTTGAIAGANVLTF.

The rearrangement uses TRBV6-2 or TRBV6-3 and TRBJ1-3; D uncertain. There are 12 residues in the CDR3. Between the trimmed V and J ends, which lost 11 bases and 0 bases, there was a span of 8 bases. CDR1 is MNHEY, CDR2 SVGEGT, per germline. CDR3 sequence (DNA): TGTGCCTGGAGTAGCTCTGGAAACACCATATATTTT. Encoded protein: CAWSSSGNTIYF.

This clonotype was picked up many times. The CDR3 spells CASTLDRVHEKLFF. CDR3 nucleotides: TGCGCCAGCACTTTGGACAGGGTACATGAAAAACTGTTTTTT. This chain joins TRBV10-2 and TRBJ1-4; TRBD1 matches at 8 bases. Trimming took 7 bases from V and 6 from J; bases not matched to a gene: 7. The CDR3 totals 14 residues. Germline CDR1 WSHSY, CDR2 SAAADI.

This clonotype showed up many times. The chain is built from TRBV6-5 and TRBJ1-5; D remains ambiguous. Germline CDR1 is MNHEY and CDR2 is SVGAGI. V lost 5 bases to trimming and J lost 4 bases, with 15 bases between them. The length of the CDR3 is 15 residues. CDR3 sequence reads: CASSESGMRNQPQHF. The CDR3 DNA follows: TGTGCCAGCAGTGAATCGGGCATGCGGAATCAGCCCCAGCATTTT.

This chain uses TRBV9 with TRBJ1-2, with 10 bases that match TRBD1. The CDR3 has 15 amino acids. CDR1 and CDR2 (germline): SGDLS, YYNGEE. The J segment lost 10 bases and the V segment lost 2 bases, leaving 11 bases of the junction unmatched. The CDR3 loop is CASSVPGQGFSAYTF. CDR3 nucleotides: TGTGCCAGCAGCGTCCCGGGACAGGGGTTCTCGGCCTACACCTTC. The variable domain in full, completed from reference TRBV9 and TRBJ1-2, reads DSGVTQTPKHLITATGQRVTLRCSPRSGDLSVYWYQQSLDQGLQFLIQYYNGEERAKGNILERFSAQQFPDLHSELNLSSLELGDSALYFCASSVPGQGFSAYTFGSGTRLTVV.

The chain has TRBV5-1 and TRBJ1-2; perhaps TRBD1 as D (5 bases). Per the germline V gene, CDR1 is SGHRS and CDR2 is YFSETQ. Trimming left V 1 base short and J 2 bases short, with 9 bases between. The CDR3 sequence is 14 residues long. The CDR3, as DNA: TGCGCCAGCAGCTTGTCGACAGAGAACTATGGCTACACCTTC. Translating gives CASSLSTENYGYTF.

This clonotype appeared a single time. The chain couples TRBV7-6 to TRBJ1-6; D is unresolved. This CDR3 region has 16 residues. The germline gives CDR1 SGHVS, CDR2 FNYEAQ. Trimming shortened V by 5 bases and J by 7 bases, and 18 bases separated the two germline ends. The CDR3 here is CASSPIAGIGNSPLHF. Here the CDR3 DNA reads TGTGCCAGCAGCCCCATCGCGGGGATAGGAAATTCACCCCTCCACTTT.

This sequence joins TRBV7-9 and TRBJ2-2, with 8 bases aligning to TRBD2. Trimming removed 5 bases from V and 3 bases from J; junction bases left unmatched: 8. The V gene's germline CDR1 is SEHNR and CDR2 FQNEAQ (reference sequence). There are 16 residues in the CDR3. Here the CDR3 DNA reads TGTGCCAGCAGCCCTACCGCGGGAGGTTACACCGGGGAGCTGTTTTTT. This sequence encodes CASSPTAGGYTGELFF.

This clonotype was counted only a few times. The J gene is TRBJ2-6, the V gene TRBV9; D is perhaps TRBD1 (6 bases). The V gene lost 4 bases and the J gene lost 0 bases, with 23 bases spanning the gap. Germline V gene data show CDR1 as SGDLS and CDR2 as YYNGEE. The CDR3 covers 20 residues. The CDR3 DNA reads as TGTGCCAGCAGCCCAAACCCCCGGGACAACCACCACTCTGGGGCCAACGTCCTGACTTTC. Translating gives CASSPNPRDNHHSGANVLTF.

Many counts were recorded for this clonotype. The J gene is TRBJ1-1, the V gene TRBV12-3 or TRBV12-4; a possible D gene is TRBD1 (6 bases). This CDR3 has 14 amino acids. V shed 4 bases and J shed 3 bases, with 12 bases lying between them. CDR3 in DNA: TGTGCCAGCAGTTACTACAGGGAGGACACTGAAGCTTTCTTT. Translated: CASSYYREDTEAFF.

This clonotype was observed at least ten times. CDR3: CSVHVWGKDTEAFF. CDR3 nucleotides: TGCAGCGTTCATGTTTGGGGGAAGGACACTGAAGCTTTCTTT. The chain recombines TRBV29-1 with TRBJ1-1, with D tentatively TRBD1 (5 bases). The CDR3 contains 14 residues. With 5 bases removed from V and 3 bases from J, the gap between germline ends came to 16 bases. The V gene's germline CDR1 is SQVTM and CDR2 ANQGSEA.

The table lists this clonotype with a few counts. This chain links TRBV6-5 with TRBJ1-4; 7 nucleotides agree with TRBD1. Looked up from germline, CDR1 is MNHEY and CDR2 is SVGAGI. There are 14 residues in the CDR3. Trimming at V came to 6 bases and at J to 5 bases, leaving 6 bases not matched to a gene. This CDR3 reads CASRRTGSNEKLFF. CDR3 nucleotides: TGTGCCAGCAGGAGGACAGGCTCAAATGAAAAACTGTTTTTT.

The chain combines TRBV5-5 with TRBJ1-1, with no clear D. The CDR3 consists of 13 residues. Per the germline V gene, CDR1 is SGHKS and CDR2 is YYEKEE (reference sequence). V was pared by 5 bases and J by 3 bases, with 11 bases between. The CDR3 DNA reads as TGTGCCAGCAGATTGCGGGAATACACTGAAGCTTTCTTT. It encodes CASRLREYTEAFF.

A few counts support this clonotype. The V and J genes are TRBV3-1 and TRBJ2-7, with TRBD1 matching 8 bases. The junction had 7 bases not matched to a gene; V was cut back by 3 bases and J by 3 bases. Germline lookup yields CDR1 LGHDT and CDR2 YNNKEL (reference sequence). The CDR3 totals 15 residues. The CDR3 nucleotides read TGTGCCAGCAGCCACGGACAGGGAAGCGTCTACGAGCAGTACTTC. Protein sequence: CASSHGQGSVYEQYF.

This clonotype was seen repeatedly, ten times or more. The chain combines TRBV29-1 with TRBJ2-7, with TRBD2 identical over 9 bases. The CDR3 is made up of 14 amino acids. V shed 5 bases, J shed 5 bases, and the junction held 10 bases outside the gene matches. Germline V gene data show CDR1 as SQVTM and CDR2 as ANQGSEA. CDR3 amino acids: CSVIAGVLSHEQYF. CDR3 nucleotide sequence: TGCAGCGTTATAGCGGGAGTGCTAAGCCACGAGCAGTACTTC.

A note on this clonotype: Germline and junction disagree at one end, which may indicate a read error. The chain joins TRBV25-1 to TRBJ2-7; D may be TRBD2 (5 bases). Germline V lookup: CDR1 MGHDK, CDR2 SYGVNS. The CDR3 has 17 amino acids. Here the CDR3 reads CACSAKQIAFFGYEQYF. CDR3 in DNA: TGTGCCTGCAGTGCAAAACAAATAGCGTTTTTTGGCTACGAGCAGTACTTC.

In its sample, this clonotype was seen many times. The chain joins TRBV19 to TRBJ2-5; no definite D call. Germline V lookup: CDR1 LNHDA, CDR2 SQIVND (reference sequence). The CDR3 is made up of 12 amino acids. The V gene lost 5 bases and the J gene lost 7 bases, with 11 bases spanning the gap. CDR3 in amino acids: CASSPFTGTQYF. For the CDR3, the DNA is TGTGCCAGTAGTCCCTTCACCGGGACCCAGTACTTC.

This clonotype showed up many times. The genes are TRBV7-2 and TRBJ2-2; 7 nucleotides match TRBD1. Germline CDR1 reads SGHTA; CDR2 reads FQGNSA. The V segment lost 4 bases and the J segment 4 bases; nucleotides outside the gene matches: 6. CDR3 length equals 15 residues. The CDR3 DNA sequence: TGTGCCAGCAGCTCAGACAGGGTTGGCACCGGGGAGCTGTTTTTT. Amino acids: CASSSDRVGTGELFF.